A selection of T cell receptor beta chains follows, all from one sample in a study of T cell repertoires in cytomegalovirus infection. TCRdb recomputed calls from the reads with MiXCR, one row per CDR3 protein. The data show about 600,000 distinct CDR3 sequences, roughly 26% seen once. The sequencing input was CD8+ T cells from PBMCs. These receptor sequences come from a human donor in good health (CMV status not recorded). Some clones in this sample may be carry-over from other donors' samples. CDR3s include the opening cysteine and the closing phenylalanine or tryptophan. The D gene is left open where the match is weak. Where a row states a size, it is once, few, many or the class of an expanded clone; other rows omit it.

v_gene: TRBV7-6
d_gene: NA
abundance: few
j_gene: TRBJ2-2
len: 15
CDR3aa: CASSLAWGSTGELFF
CDR3nt: TGTGCCAGCAGCTTAGCCTGGGGATCGACCGGGGAGCTGTTTTTT

v_gene: TRBV28
d_gene: NA
abundance: few
j_gene: TRBJ1-1
len: 15
CDR3aa: CASSSGRVMGAEAFF
CDR3nt: TGTGCCAGCAGTTCAGGGCGGGTCATGGGGGCTGAAGCTTTCTTT

v_gene: TRBV4-3
d_gene: NA
abundance: few
j_gene: TRBJ1-5
len: 14
CDR3aa: CASSQERLHQPQHF
CDR3nt: TGCGCCAGCAGCCAAGAACGTCTTCATCAGCCCCAGCATTTT

v_gene: TRBV13
d_gene: TRBD1
abundance: few
j_gene: TRBJ2-1
len: 15
CDR3aa: CASSLRTGSYNEQFF
CDR3nt: TGTGCCAGCAGCCTCCGGACAGGGTCCTACAATGAGCAGTTCTTC

v_gene: TRBV11-2
d_gene: NA
abundance: few
j_gene: TRBJ1-1
len: 14
CDR3aa: CASSSYDGDTEAFF
CDR3nt: TGTGCCAGCAGCTCATACGACGGAGACACTGAAGCTTTCTTT

v_gene: TRBV7-6
d_gene: NA
abundance: many
j_gene: TRBJ1-1
len: 12
CDR3aa: CASSLGSAEAFF
CDR3nt: TGTGCCAGCAGCTTAGGGTCGGCAGAAGCTTTCTTT

v_gene: TRBV4-1
d_gene: TRBD1
abundance: NA
j_gene: TRBJ1-2
len: 16
CDR3aa: CASSIRTGPLPYGYTF
CDR3nt: TGCGCCAGCAGCATACGGACAGGGCCCTTACCCTATGGCTACACCTTC

v_gene: TRBV5-5
d_gene: NA
abundance: once
j_gene: TRBJ1-1
len: 12
CDR3aa: CASSVGDIQAFF
CDR3nt: TGTGCCAGCAGCGTAGGGGACATCCAAGCTTTCTTT

v_gene: TRBV27
d_gene: NA
abundance: NA
j_gene: TRBJ2-7
len: 15
CDR3aa: CASSPLSSVSYEQYF
CDR3nt: TGTGCCAGCAGTCCTCTGAGTAGCGTCTCCTACGAGCAGTACTTC

v_gene: TRBV20-1
d_gene: NA
abundance: NA
j_gene: TRBJ1-1
len: 13
CDR3aa: CSARDRSQLEAFF
CDR3nt: TGCAGTGCTAGAGATCGGAGTCAACTTGAAGCTTTCTTT

v_gene: TRBV6-4
d_gene: TRBD2
abundance: NA
j_gene: TRBJ2-1
len: 17
CDR3aa: CASSDSTSGGPYNEQFF
CDR3nt: TGTGCCAGCAGTGACTCAACCAGCGGGGGACCCTACAATGAGCAGTTCTTC

v_gene: TRBV7-9
d_gene: NA
abundance: few
j_gene: TRBJ2-6
len: 15
CDR3aa: CASSPSFGGANVLTF
CDR3nt: TGTGCCAGCAGCCCGTCTTTCGGTGGGGCCAACGTCCTGACTTTC

v_gene: TRBV10-3
d_gene: TRBD1
abundance: once
j_gene: TRBJ2-1
len: 12
CDR3aa: CAIKDRERGQFF
CDR3nt: TGTGCCATCAAGGACAGGGAAAGGGGGCAGTTCTTC

v_gene: TRBV3-1
d_gene: NA
abundance: NA
j_gene: TRBJ2-7
len: 15
CDR3aa: CASSQDQRIHYEQYF
CDR3nt: TGTGCCAGCAGCCAAGATCAGAGAATTCACTACGAGCAGTACTTC

v_gene: TRBV7-9
d_gene: NA
abundance: few
j_gene: TRBJ2-7
len: 15
CDR3aa: CASSPRAPVAYEQYF
CDR3nt: TGTGCCAGCAGCCCCCGGGCCCCGGTTGCGTACGAGCAGTACTTC

v_gene: TRBV14
d_gene: NA
abundance: NA
j_gene: TRBJ2-7
len: 15
CDR3aa: CATLSTVRSAYEQYF
CDR3nt: TGTGCCACCCTATCGACGGTCCGTTCGGCCTACGAGCAGTACTTC

v_gene: TRBV6-2/TRBV6-3
d_gene: TRBD2
abundance: few
j_gene: TRBJ2-1
len: 14
CDR3aa: CASSTGTSGSEQFF
CDR3nt: TGTGCCAGCAGTACCGGGACTAGCGGGAGTGAGCAGTTCTTC

v_gene: TRBV25-1
d_gene: NA
abundance: NA
j_gene: TRBJ1-1
len: 13
CDR3aa: CASRHGLGTEAFF
CDR3nt: TGTGCCAGCAGACATGGGCTTGGCACTGAAGCTTTCTTT

v_gene: TRBV7-9
d_gene: NA
abundance: NA
j_gene: TRBJ2-2
len: 15
CDR3aa: CASSLATGIRGELFF
CDR3nt: TGTGCCAGCAGCTTAGCAACAGGGATTCGCGGGGAGCTGTTTTTT

v_gene: TRBV28
d_gene: TRBD2
abundance: few
j_gene: TRBJ2-3
len: 15
CDR3aa: CASRSTSGLTDTQYF
CDR3nt: TGTGCCAGCAGGTCGACTAGCGGTCTCACAGATACGCAGTATTTT

v_gene: TRBV20-1
d_gene: NA
abundance: NA
j_gene: TRBJ1-1
len: 10
CDR3aa: CSASRNEAFF
CDR3nt: TGCAGTGCTAGCCGAAACGAAGCTTTCTTT

v_gene: TRBV29-1
d_gene: NA
abundance: NA
j_gene: TRBJ2-3
len: 17
CDR3aa: CSVERMMGGASTDTQYF
CDR3nt: TGCAGCGTTGAAAGAATGATGGGGGGTGCTAGCACAGATACGCAGTATTTT

v_gene: TRBV29-1
d_gene: NA
abundance: NA
j_gene: TRBJ1-4
len: 13
CDR3aa: CSVEPRDNEKLFF
CDR3nt: TGCAGCGTCGAACCCCGGGACAACGAAAAACTGTTTTTT

v_gene: TRBV7-8
d_gene: NA
abundance: many
j_gene: TRBJ2-3
len: 17
CDR3aa: CASSYYSGAESTDTQYF
CDR3nt: TGTGCCAGCAGCTATTATAGCGGAGCAGAAAGCACAGATACGCAGTATTTT

v_gene: TRBV6-6
d_gene: NA
abundance: few
j_gene: TRBJ1-2
len: 15
CDR3aa: CASSSSRDTIYGYTF
CDR3nt: TGTGCCAGCAGTTCCTCTCGGGACACTATCTATGGCTACACCTTC

v_gene: TRBV7-9
d_gene: NA
abundance: NA
j_gene: TRBJ1-1
len: 13
CDR3aa: CASSSIVGTEAFF
CDR3nt: TGTGCCAGCAGCTCTATAGTGGGGACTGAAGCTTTCTTT

v_gene: TRBV7-2
d_gene: TRBD1
abundance: many
j_gene: TRBJ2-3
len: 18
CDR3aa: CASSPARDRGRYTDTQYF
CDR3nt: TGTGCCAGCAGCCCAGCCCGGGACAGGGGGCGCTACACAGATACGCAGTATTTT

v_gene: TRBV19
d_gene: TRBD1
abundance: NA
j_gene: TRBJ2-3
len: 15
CDR3aa: CASSIGRGFTDTQYF
CDR3nt: TGTGCCAGTAGTATTGGCAGGGGGTTCACAGATACGCAGTATTTT

v_gene: TRBV7-9
d_gene: TRBD2
abundance: many
j_gene: TRBJ2-1
len: 18
CDR3aa: CASSSNRGTSGGRNEQFF
CDR3nt: TGTGCCAGCAGCTCTAACCGAGGGACTAGCGGGGGGCGCAATGAGCAGTTCTTC

v_gene: TRBV28
d_gene: TRBD2
abundance: many
j_gene: TRBJ2-1
len: 17
CDR3aa: CASSFASGGRSYNEQFF
CDR3nt: TGTGCCAGCAGTTTTGCTAGCGGGGGGCGCTCCTACAATGAGCAGTTCTTC

v_gene: TRBV7-8
d_gene: NA
abundance: many
j_gene: TRBJ2-1
len: 15
CDR3aa: CASSFSGTPYNEQFF
CDR3nt: TGTGCCAGCAGCTTTTCCGGGACTCCTTACAATGAGCAGTTCTTC

v_gene: TRBV2
d_gene: NA
abundance: NA
j_gene: TRBJ2-1
len: 14
CDR3aa: CASSPSAFYNKQFF
CDR3nt: TGTGCCAGCAGTCCTAGCGCTTTCTACAATAAGCAGTTCTTC

v_gene: TRBV7-2
d_gene: NA
abundance: many
j_gene: TRBJ2-1
len: 13
CDR3aa: CASSLGSVNGQFF
CDR3nt: TGTGCCAGCAGCTTAGGCAGCGTCAACGGGCAGTTCTTC

v_gene: TRBV29-1
d_gene: NA
abundance: few
j_gene: TRBJ2-7
len: 12
CDR3aa: CSVPSASEEQYF
CDR3nt: TGCAGCGTTCCCTCCGCGTCGGAAGAGCAGTACTTC

v_gene: TRBV5-6
d_gene: NA
abundance: NA
j_gene: TRBJ1-1
len: 14
CDR3aa: CASSFDLWDTEAFF
CDR3nt: TGTGCCAGCAGTTTTGATTTATGGGACACTGAAGCTTTCTTT

v_gene: TRBV10-3
d_gene: TRBD2
abundance: few
j_gene: TRBJ2-1
len: 17
CDR3aa: CAIGFSGGPNSYNEQFF
CDR3nt: TGTGCCATCGGATTCTCGGGGGGGCCGAACTCCTACAATGAGCAGTTCTTC

v_gene: TRBV19
d_gene: NA
abundance: many
j_gene: TRBJ2-1
len: 14
CDR3aa: CASSFAGYYNEQFF
CDR3nt: TGTGCCAGTAGTTTTGCAGGGTACTACAATGAGCAGTTCTTC

v_gene: TRBV28
d_gene: NA
abundance: NA
j_gene: TRBJ2-2
len: 14
CDR3aa: CASSLFRFTEELFF
CDR3nt: TGTGCCAGCAGCCTCTTTCGTTTCACCGAGGAGCTGTTTTTT

v_gene: TRBV7-6
d_gene: TRBD1
abundance: NA
j_gene: TRBJ2-1
len: 15
CDR3aa: CASSLRRTGGDEQFF
CDR3nt: TGTGCCAGCAGCTTGCGTAGGACAGGAGGCGATGAGCAGTTCTTC

v_gene: TRBV4-1
d_gene: TRBD1
abundance: few
j_gene: TRBJ1-1
len: 15
CDR3aa: CASSHAGTGETEAFF
CDR3nt: TGCGCCAGCAGCCATGCCGGGACAGGGGAGACTGAAGCTTTCTTT

v_gene: TRBV7-2
d_gene: TRBD2
abundance: many
j_gene: TRBJ2-3
len: 19
CDR3aa: CASSRTSGGYEGGTDTQYF
CDR3nt: TGTGCCAGCAGCCGAACTAGCGGGGGGTATGAGGGAGGCACAGATACGCAGTATTTT

v_gene: TRBV7-9
d_gene: NA
abundance: many
j_gene: TRBJ1-6
len: 14
CDR3aa: CASSPITYNSPLHF
CDR3nt: TGTGCCAGCAGCCCCATCACCTATAATTCACCCCTCCACTTT

v_gene: TRBV29-1
d_gene: NA
abundance: once
j_gene: TRBJ2-7
len: 13
CDR3aa: CSVEDRVSYEQYF
CDR3nt: TGCAGCGTTGAAGATAGGGTCAGCTACGAGCAGTACTTC

v_gene: TRBV7-9
d_gene: NA
abundance: few
j_gene: TRBJ2-1
len: 12
CDR3aa: CASSWGGFEQFF
CDR3nt: TGTGCCAGCAGCTGGGGCGGGTTTGAGCAGTTCTTC